This TCR beta chain was identified during a study of monozygotic twins with inflammatory bowel disease. Study findings and constraints: Twins with IBD had fewer clonotypes in common with others than healthy twins, particularly during disease activity.

About this clonotype: What it binds is not known.

There are 16 residues in the CDR3. TCRdb reanalyzed the 5' RACE reads and collapses them to one entry per CDR3 protein, without DNA. Its table lists approximately 140,000 distinct CDR3 sequences. This receptor was obtained from a human donor with ulcerative colitis or Crohn's disease, or a healthy co-twin of an affected twin (not recorded which). The V call is TRBV12-3 or TRBV12-4, the J call TRBJ2-3; TCRdb gives TRBD1 as the D gene, but with no DNA this cannot be confirmed. The source material was blood. Here the CDR3 reads CASTSKPGLRTDTQYF.